The T cell receptor beta chain under discussion was sequenced for a study of blood T cell repertoires in COVID-19. Study information: Acute and convalescent COVID-19 specimens originated in the United States, Italy and Spain.

CDR3 length: 15 residues. J lost 0 bases, V lost 3 bases, and 4 bases had no gene match. Per germline, CDR1 GTSNPN and CDR2 SVGIG (reference sequence). Here immunoSEQ multiplex PCR was the method, and the copy in TCRdb shows in-frame clones only, minus some. The sample includes roughly 260,000 clones, about 90% seen only once; the top ten take 11%. The V and J genes are TRBV30 and TRBJ2-4, with TRBD1 matching over 8 bases. This TCR derives from a woman aged 25 to 45 with COVID-19, enrolled during active disease. Material for sequencing was peripheral blood. In DNA form, the CDR3 reads TGTGCCTGGAGCCCGGACAGGGAAGCCAAAAACATTCAGTACTTC. Translating gives CAWSPDREAKNIQYF.